Sequencing of this T cell receptor beta chain was carried out in a study of OX40 agonist ivuxolimab in advanced cancers. Across the whole study: Patients with hepatocellular carcinoma, melanoma, renal cell or head and neck cancer made up the dose-escalation patients. Study results and caveats: Expanded clones were, on average, more numerous in CD8+ T cells than in CD4+. Near-lowest levels of clonal expansion characterized partial responders at 0.1-3.0 mg/kg.

The data were produced by immunoSEQ multiplex PCR, yet TCRdb's version contains in-frame clones alone and is incomplete. The sample comprises tens of thousands of clones, roughly 84% of which are singletons, and about 0.72% rests with the top ten. A remark on this clone: Its target is not known.

The CDR3 runs to 15 residues. Germline lookup yields CDR1 MNHNS and CDR2 SASEGT. V was clipped by 3 bases and J by 3 bases, with 15 bases between them. This chain connects TRBV6-1 to TRBJ2-7; D is possibly TRBD1 (6 bases). The sample consisted of CD4+ or CD8+ T cells sorted from blood, taken in a trial of the OX40 agonist ivuxolimab. This clonotype was obtained from an adult with an advanced solid tumor such as melanoma, head and neck, liver or kidney cancer. The CDR3 loop reads CASSERTVGFYEQYF. The CDR3 DNA follows: TGTGCCAGCAGTGAGAGGACAGTAGGGTTCTACGAGCAGTACTTC.